The 14 T cell receptor beta chains below come from one sample, sequenced in a study of metastatic and nonmetastatic thyroid tumors. Using MiXCR, TCRdb reanalyzed the PCR reads. The sample shows 15,000 to 20,000 clones, about 25% of them seen only once. No treatment of any kind had been given to any patient before thyroid surgery. Sequenced input: adjacent normal tissue. These receptors were collected from a female donor with papillary thyroid cancer or a benign thyroid nodule (not recorded which). Some clones in this sample may be carry-over from other donors' samples.

Ten or more counts support this clone. This chain connects TRBV5-1 to TRBJ1-2, with 9 bases matching TRBD1. Germline-derived CDR1 and CDR2 are SGHRS and YFSETQ. The CDR3 length is 14 residues. V was pared by 3 bases and J by 7 bases, with 7 bases of the junction left unmatched. The CDR3 spells CASSSGQGLGGYTF. In DNA, the CDR3 is TGCGCCAGCAGCTCGGGACAGGGTTTAGGTGGCTACACCTTC. The full variable domain, its missing parts supplied by reference TRBV5-1 and TRBJ1-2, is KAGVTQTPRYLIKTRGQQVTLSCSPISGHRSVSWYQQTPGQGLQFLFEYFSETQRNKGNFPGRFSGRQFSNSRSEMNVSTLELGDSALYLCASSSGQGLGGYTFGSGTRLTVV.

This chain links TRBV6-5 with TRBJ1-2; the D gene is possibly TRBD1 (6 bases). The CDR3 sequence is 14 residues long. Per the germline V gene, CDR1 is MNHEY and CDR2 is SVGAGI. V was clipped by 8 bases and J by 4 bases, with 17 bases between them. CDR3 in amino acids: CASARGGAGYGYTF. The CDR3 DNA sequence: TGTGCCAGCGCACGGGGGGGGGCAGGCTATGGCTACACCTTC.

This clone was observed at least ten times. V is TRBV11-2 and J is TRBJ2-7; the match to TRBD2 covers 7 bases. Germline loops: CDR1 SGHAT, CDR2 FQNNGV. This CDR3 has 16 residues. V lost 0 bases to trimming and J lost 0 bases; unmatched junction nucleotides: 5. CDR3 loop: CASSLDRGGSSYEQYF. The CDR3 DNA is TGTGCCAGCAGCTTAGATCGGGGCGGGAGCTCCTACGAGCAGTACTTC.

J is TRBJ1-2 and V is TRBV5-1; the match to TRBD1 covers 12 bases. CDR1 and CDR2 from the germline V gene are SGHRS and YFSETQ. The CDR3 runs to 16 residues. V dropped 5 bases and J dropped 3; count of bases not matched to a gene: 8. CDR3 sequence (DNA): TGCGCCAGCAGTCCGGGACAGGGGGCTTTAGACTATGGCTACACCTTC. Protein product: CASSPGQGALDYGYTF. Together with reference TRBV5-1 and TRBJ1-2, the CDR3 gives the full variable domain: KAGVTQTPRYLIKTRGQQVTLSCSPISGHRSVSWYQQTPGQGLQFLFEYFSETQRNKGNFPGRFSGRQFSNSRSEMNVSTLELGDSALYLCASSPGQGALDYGYTFGSGTRLTVV.

This clone was seen repeatedly, ten times or more. This chain joins TRBV28 and TRBJ1-4, with TRBD1 matching over 10 bases. CDR1 is MDHEN and CDR2 is SYDVKM in the germline V gene. The CDR3 extends over 14 amino acids. Trimming removed 6 bases from V and 8 bases from J; junction bases left unmatched: 6. CDR3 sequence (DNA): TGTGCCAGCAGGCCCCCGGGACAGGGGGAAAAACTGTTTTTT. Protein sequence: CASRPPGQGEKLFF.

The chain employs TRBV5-8 and TRBJ1-5, with 7 positions matching TRBD1. Losses at the gene ends were 2 bases for V and 6 bases for J; bases not matched to a gene: 8. This CDR3 is built from 15 residues. CDR1 is SGHTS and CDR2 is YDEGEE in the germline V gene. The CDR3 is CASSFGQGGGQPQHF. The CDR3 DNA follows: TGTGCCAGCAGCTTCGGCCAGGGGGGAGGTCAGCCCCAGCATTTT.

Only a few counts were recorded for this clone. Here the CDR3 reads CASSQAGAEENTQYF. In nucleotides, the CDR3 is TGTGCCAGCAGTCAGGCCGGGGCAGAAGAGAACACCCAGTACTTC. The chain couples TRBV6-2 or TRBV6-3 to TRBJ2-5; D may match TRBD1 or TRBD2 (5 bases each). Trimming pared 5 bases from V and 8 bases from J, leaving 21 bases between. Germline CDR1 reads MNHEY; CDR2 reads SVGEGT. This CDR3 region has 15 residues.

The table lists this clone with a count of one. J is TRBJ2-7 and V is TRBV14, with D perhaps matching TRBD1 or TRBD2 (5 bases each). The CDR3 sequence is 14 residues long. V was trimmed by 4 bases and J by 4 bases, leaving 14 bases between them. Germline V CDR1 and CDR2: SGHDN, FVKESK. The CDR3 protein is CASSPPPGGYEQYF. CDR3 DNA: TGTGCCAGCAGCCCCCCCCCTGGGGGTTACGAGCAGTACTTC.

The genes are TRBV20-1 and TRBJ2-3, with D perhaps matching TRBD2 (6 bases). V shed 0 bases and J shed 10 bases, with 14 bases lying between them. The CDR3 has 13 amino acids. The germline V gene has CDR1 DFQATT and CDR2 SNEGSKA (reference sequence). The CDR3 loop is CSARDDSGVPQYF. CDR3 in DNA: TGCAGTGCTAGAGATGATTCGGGAGTCCCGCAGTATTTT.

V and J are TRBV27 and TRBJ1-1; TRBD1 aligns across 7 bases. The trim removed 4 bases at V and 1 base at J, leaving 6 bases unmatched. CDR3 length: 15 residues. Germline V CDR1 and CDR2: MNHEY, SMNVEV (reference sequence). Written as DNA, the CDR3 is TGTGCCAGCAGTTCGTCAGGGGGAAAGAACACTGAAGCTTTCTTT. Protein product: CASSSSGGKNTEAFF.

The chain has TRBV4-2 and TRBJ2-1, with TRBD2 matching 8 bases. V trimming: 4 bases; J trimming: 13 bases; junction bases outside the gene matches: 15. The CDR3 totals 15 residues. The V gene's germline CDR1 is LGHNA and CDR2 YNFKEQ. CDR3 bases: TGTGCCAGCAGCCTAGAAGGGGCGGGAGGCCTGGGACAGTTCTTC. It encodes CASSLEGAGGLGQFF.

Of note for this clone: Other DNA sequences in this sample translate to the same CDR3. V and J are TRBV6-2 or TRBV6-3 and TRBJ2-7; 8 bases map to TRBD2. Germline loops: CDR1 MNHEY, CDR2 SVGEGT. The CDR3 is 20 residues long. Trimming cost V 7 bases and J 0 bases; bases outside gene matches: 23. The CDR3 protein is CASKDPGGARQKGYSYEQYF. As DNA, the CDR3 is TGTGCCAGCAAGGACCCGGGGGGGGCCCGTCAGAAAGGGTACTCCTACGAGCAGTACTTC.

This clone was seen more than once but under ten times. V and J are TRBV28 and TRBJ2-1, with D perhaps matching TRBD2 (6 bases). V lost 6 bases to trimming and J lost 6 bases, with 18 bases between them. CDR3 length equals 15 residues. Germline V lookup: CDR1 MDHEN, CDR2 SYDVKM. DNA of the CDR3: TGTGCCAGCAGCCCTGTGGAGCGGGTCGGCAATGAGCAGTTCTTC. Translating it yields CASSPVERVGNEQFF.

The rearrangement joins TRBV6-1 to TRBJ1-1; D unclear. V lost 6 bases, J lost 7 bases, and 27 bases lay in between. There are 17 residues in the CDR3. Germline values: CDR1 MNHNS, CDR2 SASEGT. Written as DNA, the CDR3 is TGTGCCAGCAGGCCCACCTCACGTGGAGGACCTTCCGTTGAAGCTTTCTTT. This sequence encodes CASRPTSRGGPSVEAFF.